What follows is one T cell receptor beta chain and its context. Its binding antigen is unknown. Per-nucleotide qualities are absent, and no much larger clonotype sits a single base away. Participants in the prospective study were aged roughly 18 to 95 years, lived in some 24 United States geographic areas, and enrolled through a virtual design. Cohort assignment in the prospective study relied on participant-reported clinical history from a screening survey and a study questionnaire. ImmuneRACE Cohort 3 recovered participants were defined by two consecutive negative NP/OP PCR tests, healthcare professional clearance, or symptom resolution. In the prospective study, whole blood, serum and a nasopharyngeal or oropharyngeal swab were collected from each participant by mobile phlebotomists. Over a roughly 2-month period, participants in the prospective study had the option of providing additional blood draws and questionnaires. Prospective study blood samples were shipped either frozen or at room temperature before DNA extraction.

This entry is derived from a study of blood T cell repertoires in COVID-19 (dated by TCRdb to the early 2020s). About the investigation overall: The collaborator samples originated in the United States, Italy and Spain and spanned the acute and convalescent phases of COVID-19. The material from the prospective study consisted of cDNA or gDNA derived from T cells, B-cell-depleted T cells, or PBMCs. Deeply sampled blood TCRbeta repertoires from subjects exposed to, actively infected with, or recovered from COVID-19 were included in the dataset. The repertoires were released in a freely available public database intended as a resource for research on the immune response to SARS-CoV-2. Samples were obtained from the ongoing ImmuneRACE study (first 160 participants) and from 1,254 subjects provided by 6 global collaborators. The sample metadata nearly always contained a de-identified subject ID, COVID-19 status, age in years and sex. Where available, HLA class I and class II types were obtained from metadata supplied by the sample provider rather than from assay-based typing.

Results the study describes overall, beyond this receptor: The amount of clinical and demographic metadata varied by source and participant and was provided uncurated.

TCRbeta CDR3 regions were amplified from genomic DNA by means of the immunoSEQ Assay, a bias-controlled multiplex PCR. The source study handled its data this way. Within the assay, amplification of reference gene primers was used to estimate how many nucleated cells each sample contained. Sequence reads were collapsed and filtered to measure the absolute abundance of every unique TCRbeta CDR3 rearrangement. For each sample, productive Simpson clonality was calculated as the square root of Simpson's diversity index over productive rearrangements. Imported from immuneACCESS, the table was reduced by TCRdb to in-frame sequences with V and J called. These copies leave out some clones; in studies compared against another copy, an unresolved V gene accounts for under half, and the cause of the remainder is not known. The V and J calls and the clone size are those of that table, but D and trimming were determined from the DNA. Present in this sample are about 250,000 clones, approximately 90% of which were seen just once. The ten most abundant clones make up approximately 1.7% of the sample.

Sequenced material: PBMCs or T cells enriched from blood (not recorded which). The clonotype comes from a man aged 40-55 years who had recovered from COVID-19.

The sequence in DNA is TGCGCCAGCTCCGTAGCGGGAGGCAATGAGCAGTTCTTC. The encoded protein is CASSVAGGNEQFF. The chain is encoded by TRBV10-2 joined to TRBJ2-1; 10 junctional bases match TRBD2. Trimming takes 8 bases off V and 6 bases off J; junction bases not matched to a gene: 4. Reading the germline V gene gives CDR1 WSHSY and CDR2 SAAADI. From the cysteine through the phenylalanine, the CDR3 covers 13 amino acids. Only the CDR3 part of the read is kept: 39 bases, read in frame from the first base.